Given below is one TCR beta chain in context. The antigen is unknown. This sample is drawn from a study of T cells in Graves' hyperthyroidism and ophthalmopathy. Study results and limitations: Blood also held most thyroid clonotypes expanded beyond 0.001. Stable hyperthyroidism and ophthalmopathy were separated using 13 V-J signatures. Ophthalmopathy was predicted by the model a median of about 6.5 months ahead of onset.

Amplification of TCR beta CDR3 regions used RNA as the template. Carried out on the TCR CDR3, a first-round RT-PCR used the HTBI primer set. TCRdb itself ran the multiplex PCR reads through MiXCR, one entry per CDR3 protein. The table includes nearly 750,000 distinct CDR3 sequences, under 45% detected once. Each patient was aged 18 to 65 and had newly diagnosed hyperthyroidism of under 2 months' duration. The germline gives CDR1 SQVTM, CDR2 ANQGSEA. V was cut by 3 bases and J by 11 bases, with 7 bases left in between. The CDR3 runs 9 residues. The clonotype originates from a woman in her thirties or forties with Graves' hyperthyroidism. Sequencing input: blood. The chain employs TRBV29-1 and TRBJ1-2; D gene ambiguous. The CDR3 is CSVDDGYTF. The CDR3 nucleotides read TGCAGCGTTGACGACGGTTACACCTTC.